This T cell receptor (beta chain) comes out of a study of PD-L1 blockade in urothelial cancer. Study context: Men with urothelial cancer arising in the bladder made up most of the roughly 29 patients. Blood underwent analysis 3 weeks (second dose) and 6 weeks after treatment began.

Trimming took off 2 bases at V and 7 bases at J, with 20 bases between the two ends. CDR1 MGHDK and CDR2 SYGVNS come from the germline V gene. The CDR3 runs 17 residues. Stated time point: pretreatment peripheral blood. Templates that were synthetic TCR analogs were spiked into each PCR. Using immunoSEQ multiplex PCR, the repertoire was profiled, and TCRdb retains in-frame clones only, with some absent. The top ten clones hold approximately 6.7% of a sample with some 80,000 clones, around 85% of them seen once. The TCR sequence derives from a man aged 35-49 years with urothelial cancer. V and J are TRBV25-1 and TRBJ1-4; tentatively, D is TRBD1 (5 bases). This material consisted of PBMCs, taken around atezolizumab (anti-PD-L1) treatment. Written as DNA, the CDR3 is TGTGCCAGCAGTGAACCTTCGGGGGGGGGATTCGGTGAAAAACTGTTTTTT. Its translation is CASSEPSGGGFGEKLFF.